A single T cell receptor beta chain is shown here with its context. Each participant's cohort was designated according to participant-reported clinical history. Each recovered donor of Cohort 3 presented with two negative PCRs, clearance, or symptom resolution. The repertoire was sequenced with immunoSEQ multiplex PCR; TCRdb's copy has only in-frame clones and lacks some. The table lists about 210,000 clones, 70% to 90% of them singletons, with 9.2% in the top ten. This record belongs to a study of blood T cell repertoires in COVID-19. Study summary: Some COVID-19 samples were acute and others convalescent; all came from the United States, Italy and Spain.

V dropped 5 bases and J dropped 1; count of bases not matched to a gene: 4. Per the germline V gene, CDR1 is SGHTA and CDR2 is FQGNSA. This CDR3 has 15 amino acids. This sequence was found in a man aged 40-55 years who had recovered from COVID-19. The rearrangement uses TRBV7-2 and TRBJ2-1, with 8 bases that match TRBD2. Sequenced: PBMCs or T cells enriched from blood (not recorded which). The CDR3 bases are TGTGCCAGCAGCCATAGCGGGAAATCCTACAATGAGCAGTTCTTC. Translated: CASSHSGKSYNEQFF.